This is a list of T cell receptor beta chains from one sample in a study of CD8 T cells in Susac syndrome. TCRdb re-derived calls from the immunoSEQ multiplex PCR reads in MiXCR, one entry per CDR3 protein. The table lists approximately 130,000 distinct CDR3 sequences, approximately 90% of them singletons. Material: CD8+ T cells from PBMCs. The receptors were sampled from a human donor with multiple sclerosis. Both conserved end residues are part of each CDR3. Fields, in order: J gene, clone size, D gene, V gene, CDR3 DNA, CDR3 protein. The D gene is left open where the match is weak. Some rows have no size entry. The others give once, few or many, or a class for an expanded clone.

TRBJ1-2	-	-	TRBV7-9	TGTGCCAGCGTTGAGGGACTGACTGCACCTAACTATGGCTACACCTTC	CASVEGLTAPNYGYTF
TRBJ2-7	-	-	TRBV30	TGTGCCTGGAGTGTAGGGTTCGGATCCTACGAGCAGTACTTC	CAWSVGFGSYEQYF
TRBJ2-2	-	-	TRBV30	TGTGCCTCCGACAGCTCGAACACCGGGGAGCTGTTTTTT	CASDSSNTGELFF
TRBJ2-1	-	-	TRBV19	TGTGCCAGTAGTCCCAGACTATACAATGAGCAGTTCTTC	CASSPRLYNEQFF
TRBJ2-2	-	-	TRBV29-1	TGCAGCGTTGAAGACAAGAACACCGGGGAGCTGTTTTTT	CSVEDKNTGELFF
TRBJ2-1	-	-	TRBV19	TGTGCCAGTAGTATAATTGACGCCGGGTACAATGAGCAGTTCTTC	CASSIIDAGYNEQFF
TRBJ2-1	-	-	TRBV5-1	TGCGCCAGCAGCTGGGCCACCGGAAATGAGCAGTTCTTC	CASSWATGNEQFF
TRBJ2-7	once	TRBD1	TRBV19	TGTGCCAGTAGCGGGGGACAGGGGGCATCCTTCTCCTACGAGCAGTACTTC	CASSGGQGASFSYEQYF
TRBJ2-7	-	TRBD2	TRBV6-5	TGTGCCAGCAGCTTCAGCGGGGGACTTTCCTACGAGCAGTACTTC	CASSFSGGLSYEQYF
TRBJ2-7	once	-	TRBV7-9	TGTGCCAGCAGCCTCACGGACACCTACTACGAGCAGTACTTC	CASSLTDTYYEQYF
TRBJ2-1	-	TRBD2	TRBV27	TGTGCCAGCAGTTTATATGCTAGCGGGCCCGAGCAGTTCTTC	CASSLYASGPEQFF
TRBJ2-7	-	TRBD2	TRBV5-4	TGTGCCAGCAGCTTGGGGGACCAACTAGCGGGAGTAGGCGAGCAGTACTTC	CASSLGDQLAGVGEQYF
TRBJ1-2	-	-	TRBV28	TGTGCCAGCAGTTTGAGGGTCAACTATGGCTACACCTTC	CASSLRVNYGYTF
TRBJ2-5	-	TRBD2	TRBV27	TGTGCCAGCAGTCTCACACTAGCGGGAGGGCCGGAGACCCAGTACTTC	CASSLTLAGGPETQYF
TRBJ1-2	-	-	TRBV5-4	TGTGCCAGCAGCTTGATTCAGGGTCCCTATGGCTACACCTTC	CASSLIQGPYGYTF
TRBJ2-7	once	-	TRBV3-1	TGTGCCAGCAGCCATGAGGGGAGGTCCCTCGGGGAGGAGCAGTACTTC	CASSHEGRSLGEEQYF
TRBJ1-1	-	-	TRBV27	TGTGCCAGCAGGGGTGCAGGGTTCGGCACTGAAGCTTTCTTT	CASRGAGFGTEAFF
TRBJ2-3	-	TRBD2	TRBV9	TGTGCCAGCAGCGTTAGCGGGAGGGAAGATACGCAGTATTTT	CASSVSGREDTQYF
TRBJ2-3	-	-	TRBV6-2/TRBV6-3	TGTGCCAGCAGTTACAGGGAAACAGATACGCAGTATTTT	CASSYRETDTQYF
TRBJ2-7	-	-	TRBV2	TGTGCCAGCAGTGAATGGGGAACAGATGCCTACGAGCAGTACTTC	CASSEWGTDAYEQYF
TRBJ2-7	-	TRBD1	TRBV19	TGTGCCAGTAGCGTTGGGACAGGACTCTACGAGCAGTACTTC	CASSVGTGLYEQYF
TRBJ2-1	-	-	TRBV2	TGTGCCAGCATCGCCGAGGGTTGGTACAATGAGCAGTTCTTC	CASIAEGWYNEQFF
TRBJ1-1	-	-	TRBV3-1	TGTGCCAGCAGCCCGATCTTAAGGGAGAACACTGAAGCTTTCTTT	CASSPILRENTEAFF
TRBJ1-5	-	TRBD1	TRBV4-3	TGCGCCAGCAGCCTAAACGCCGGGACAGAATCGAATCAGCCCCAGCATTTT	CASSLNAGTESNQPQHF
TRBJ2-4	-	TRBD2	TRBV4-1	TGCGCCAGCAGCCAAGAAGCGGGAGGGAGGGGGGTTCAGTACTTC	CASSQEAGGRGVQYF
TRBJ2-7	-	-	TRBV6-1	TGTGCCAGCAGTGAATACTCTGGGGGAATCTACGAGCAGTACTTC	CASSEYSGGIYEQYF
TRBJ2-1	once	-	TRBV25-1	TGTGCCAGCAGATTTACGATTGAGCAGTTCTTC	CASRFTIEQFF
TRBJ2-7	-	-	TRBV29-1	TGCAGCGTCGGCAGTAGCCTCTACGAGCAGTACTTC	CSVGSSLYEQYF
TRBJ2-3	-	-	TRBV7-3	TGTGCCAGCAGCCCTGGGTTAGCGAGCCCAGATACGCAGTATTTT	CASSPGLASPDTQYF
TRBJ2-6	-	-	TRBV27	TGTGCCAGCAGTTCACCGATCCCAGGGCTCAAGGCGGGCTTTGGGGCCAACGTCCTGACTTTC	CASSSPIPGLKAGFGANVLTF
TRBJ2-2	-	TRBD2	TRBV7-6	TGTGCCAGCAGCGAGACTAGCTCCGGGGAGCTGTTTTTT	CASSETSSGELFF
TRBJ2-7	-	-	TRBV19	TGTGCCAGTAGCCCGGGGCCGACCTACGAGCAGTACTTC	CASSPGPTYEQYF
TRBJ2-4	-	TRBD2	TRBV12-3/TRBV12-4	TGTGCCAGCAGTTTCGGGCGGGAGAGCCGGGGAAACAAAAACATTCAGTACTTC	CASSFGRESRGNKNIQYF
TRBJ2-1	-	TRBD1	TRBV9	TGTGCCAGCAGCGACCGGGACAGGGAAGATGAGCAGTTCTTC	CASSDRDREDEQFF
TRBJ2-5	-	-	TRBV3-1	TGTGCCAGCAGCCAAGATTGGGGACTCCACTTC	CASSQDWGLHF
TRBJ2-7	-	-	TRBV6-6	TGTGCCAGCAGTTACTATGGAGAGACGGTGACCTACGAGCAGTACTTC	CASSYYGETVTYEQYF
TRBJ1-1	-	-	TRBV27	TGTGCCAGCGCCACTCCAGGGTACACTGAAGCTTTCTTT	CASATPGYTEAFF
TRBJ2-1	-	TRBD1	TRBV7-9	TGTGCCAGCAGCCTAGGACAGGGGGTTTACAATGAGCAGTTCTTC	CASSLGQGVYNEQFF
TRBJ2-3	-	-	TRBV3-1	TGTGCCAGCAGCCAAGGGGTTGTTTTAACAGATACGCAGTATTTT	CASSQGVVLTDTQYF
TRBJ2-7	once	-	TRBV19	TGTGCCAGCTCCGGGATCTCCTACGAGCAGTACTTC	CASSGISYEQYF
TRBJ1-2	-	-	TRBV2	TGTGCCAGCAGTGAAATGGCTAACTATGGCTACACCTTC	CASSEMANYGYTF
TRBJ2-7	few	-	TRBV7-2	TGTGCCAGTAGCCCAGACCTTTCCTACGAGCAGTACTTC	CASSPDLSYEQYF
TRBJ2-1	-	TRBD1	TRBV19	TGTGCCAGTCTCGGGACAGGGACCAATGAGCAGTTCTTC	CASLGTGTNEQFF
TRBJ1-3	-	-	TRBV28	TGTGCCAGCAGTCTCGGGACAACTCGACTCAGCTCTGGAAACACCATATATTTT	CASSLGTTRLSSGNTIYF
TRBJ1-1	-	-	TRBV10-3	TGTGCCATCATAATCAGTGGCAAAGCTTTCTTT	CAIIISGKAFF